Shown below are 3 T cell receptor beta chains from a single sample sequenced in a study of blood T cell repertoires in COVID-19. Repertoires were generated with immunoSEQ multiplex PCR, while TCRdb's copy carries only in-frame clones and drops some. This sample has some 200,000 clones; about 80% occur once, and the top ten carry around 2.7%. Sequenced: peripheral blood. These receptors all stem from a woman aged 30 to 39 who had recovered from COVID-19.

J is TRBJ2-4 and V is TRBV15; tentatively, D is TRBD1 (5 bases). V lost 0 bases, J lost 3 bases, and 9 bases lay in between. The germline V gene has CDR1 LNHNV and CDR2 YYDKDF (reference sequence). The CDR3 is 15 residues long. CDR3 DNA sequence: TGTGCCACCAGCAGAGACACAGGTATCAAAAACATTCAGTACTTC. Translation: CATSRDTGIKNIQYF. Variable domain in full (rest from reference TRBV15 and TRBJ2-4): DAMVIQNPRYQVTQFGKPVTLSCSQTLNHNVMYWYQQKSSQAPKLLFHYYDKDFNNEADTPDNFQSRRPNTSFCFLDIRSPGLGDTAMYLCATSRDTGIKNIQYFGAGTRLSVL.

This chain joins TRBV3-1 (or the pseudogene TRBV3-2) and TRBJ2-3; no definite D call. Trimming took 0 bases from V and 4 from J, leaving 11 bases between them. CDR1 LGHDT and CDR2 YNNKEL come from the germline V gene (reference sequence). The CDR3 loop spans 15 amino acids. The CDR3 protein is CASSQEALQPDTQYF. CDR3 in DNA: TGTGCCAGCAGCCAAGAAGCGCTTCAGCCAGATACGCAGTATTTT.

This sequence joins TRBV28 and TRBJ1-3, with 7 bases aligning to TRBD1. Trimming took 7 bases from V and 2 from J; bases not matched to a gene: 2. This CDR3 is built from 13 residues. The germline V gene has CDR1 MDHEN and CDR2 SYDVKM. CDR3 coding DNA: TGTGCCAGCACCGGGACAGCTGGAAACACCATATATTTT. Its protein is CASTGTAGNTIYF.